Below, one TCR beta chain is given with its context. What it recognizes is unknown. The treatment here: some 19 received Ad26.COV2.S at low or high dose, single or two shots; a few received placebo; per-sample allocation not given. At day 63 after the first vaccine or placebo injection, samples were drawn. Here immunoSEQ multiplex PCR was the method, and the copy in TCRdb shows in-frame clones only, minus some. Of 320,000 or so clones in the sample, about nine tenths were seen once. The record originates from a study of Ad26.COV2.S vaccination and SARS-CoV-2 variants. Looking at the study overall: Of the COV1001 trial arms, the Ad26.COV2.S arm included the donor. The study's findings and limits: TCR breadth and depth analyses may have underestimated total T cell responses. Higher spike-specific TCR breadth was found in vaccine recipients than in placebo recipients. Vaccine and placebo recipients had similar non-spike TCR breadth.

CDR1 and CDR2 (germline): MNHEY, SVGAGI. The V and J ends lost 7 bases and 7 bases respectively, with 22 bases between them. The CDR3 loop spans 15 amino acids. The rearrangement joins TRBV6-5 to TRBJ1-2; unclear D gene. The receptor comes from a person between 18 and 59 years old who received the Ad26.COV2.S COVID-19 vaccine or a placebo. Sequencing was performed on peripheral blood, taken in a trial of Ad26.COV2.S vaccine versus placebo. CDR3 loop: CASILTLGGRSGYTF. CDR3 nucleotides: TGTGCCAGCATCCTCACACTGGGCGGGCGGAGTGGCTACACCTTC.